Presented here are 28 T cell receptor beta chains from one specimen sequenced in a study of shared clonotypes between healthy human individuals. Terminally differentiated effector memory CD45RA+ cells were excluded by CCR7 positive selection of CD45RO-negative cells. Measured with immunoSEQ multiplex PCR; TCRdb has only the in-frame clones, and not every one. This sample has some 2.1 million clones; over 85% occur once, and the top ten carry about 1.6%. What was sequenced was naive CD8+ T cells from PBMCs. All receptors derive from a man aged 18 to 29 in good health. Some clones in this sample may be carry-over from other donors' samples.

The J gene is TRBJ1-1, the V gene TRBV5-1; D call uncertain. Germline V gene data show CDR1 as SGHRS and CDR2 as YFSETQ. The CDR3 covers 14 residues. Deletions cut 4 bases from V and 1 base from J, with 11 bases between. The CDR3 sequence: CASSPEGTNTEAFF. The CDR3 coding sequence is TGCGCCAGCAGCCCGGAGGGCACGAACACTGAAGCTTTCTTT.

The DNA of the CDR3 is TGTGCCAGCAGAGTACAGGGGGCTGGGGGGGAGCAGTACTTC. Translation: CASRVQGAGGEQYF. This sequence joins TRBV28 and TRBJ2-7, with 9 bases lining up with TRBD1. Trimming at V came to 6 bases and at J to 7 bases, leaving 10 bases not matched to a gene. Looked up from germline, CDR1 is MDHEN and CDR2 is SYDVKM. The CDR3 extends over 14 amino acids.

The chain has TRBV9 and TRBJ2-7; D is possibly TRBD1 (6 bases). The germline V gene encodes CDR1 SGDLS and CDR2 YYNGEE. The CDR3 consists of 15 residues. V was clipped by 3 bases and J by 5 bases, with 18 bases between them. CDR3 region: CASSGNGTSYHEQYF. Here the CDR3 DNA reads TGTGCCAGCAGCGGGAACGGGACATCTTATCACGAGCAGTACTTC.

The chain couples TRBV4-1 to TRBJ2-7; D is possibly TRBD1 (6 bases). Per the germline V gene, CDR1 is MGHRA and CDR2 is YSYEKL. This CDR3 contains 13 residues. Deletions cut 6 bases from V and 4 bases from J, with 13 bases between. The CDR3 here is CASRRTEEYEQYF. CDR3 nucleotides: TGCGCCAGCAGGCGGACAGAGGAATACGAGCAGTACTTC.

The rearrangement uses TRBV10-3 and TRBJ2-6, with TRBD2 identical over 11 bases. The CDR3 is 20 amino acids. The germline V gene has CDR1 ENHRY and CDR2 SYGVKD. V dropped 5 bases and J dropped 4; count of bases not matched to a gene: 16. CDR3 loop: CAISPNRASGRLVGANVLTF. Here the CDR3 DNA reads TGTGCCATCAGTCCCAACAGGGCTAGCGGGAGGCTCGTGGGGGCCAACGTCCTGACTTTC.

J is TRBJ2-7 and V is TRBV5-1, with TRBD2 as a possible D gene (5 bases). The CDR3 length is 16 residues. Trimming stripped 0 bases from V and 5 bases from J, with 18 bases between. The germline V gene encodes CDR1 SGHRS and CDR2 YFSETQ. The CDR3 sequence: CASSLGARVAWDEQYF. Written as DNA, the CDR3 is TGCGCCAGCAGCTTGGGGGCTCGGGTAGCGTGGGACGAGCAGTACTTC.

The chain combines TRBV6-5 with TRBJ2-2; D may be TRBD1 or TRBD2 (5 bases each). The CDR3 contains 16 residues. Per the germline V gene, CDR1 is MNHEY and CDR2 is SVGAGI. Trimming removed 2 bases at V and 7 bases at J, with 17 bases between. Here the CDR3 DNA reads TGTGCCAGCAGTTACGGGGCCTCGGGGTCCGGCGGGGAGCTGTTTTTT. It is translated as CASSYGASGSGGELFF.

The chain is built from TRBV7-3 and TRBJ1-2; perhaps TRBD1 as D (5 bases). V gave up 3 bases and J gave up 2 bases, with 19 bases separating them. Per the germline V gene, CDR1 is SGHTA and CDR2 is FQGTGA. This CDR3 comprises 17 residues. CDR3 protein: CASSFRVQGENNYGYTF. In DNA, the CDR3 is TGTGCCAGCAGCTTCCGAGTGCAGGGTGAAAACAACTATGGCTACACCTTC.

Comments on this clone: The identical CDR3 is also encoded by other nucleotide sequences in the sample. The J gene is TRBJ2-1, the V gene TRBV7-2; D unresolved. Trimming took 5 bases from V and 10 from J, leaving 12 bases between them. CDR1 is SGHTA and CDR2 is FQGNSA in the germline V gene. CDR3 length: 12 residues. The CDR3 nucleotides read TGTGCCAGCAGCCCCCGGAGCGTAGAGCAGTTCTTC. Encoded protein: CASSPRSVEQFF.

The CDR3 region has the DNA TGTGCCAGCAGTTCTTCCGGGTCCGACTATGGCTACACCTTC. This sequence encodes CASSSSGSDYGYTF. The chain uses TRBV27 and TRBJ1-2; D call uncertain. Germline V gene lookup returns CDR1 MNHEY and CDR2 SMNVEV (reference sequence). Trimming removed 4 bases from V and 3 bases from J, with 12 bases in between. The CDR3 totals 14 residues.

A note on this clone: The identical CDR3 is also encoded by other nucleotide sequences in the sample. CDR3 amino acids: CASSIGQHSNQPQHF. The CDR3 nucleotides are TGTGCCAGTAGTATCGGACAGCATAGCAATCAGCCCCAGCATTTT. This chain joins TRBV19 and TRBJ1-5; D may be TRBD1 (6 bases). The CDR3 totals 15 residues. CDR1 and CDR2 (germline): LNHDA, SQIVND (reference sequence). Trimming removed 3 bases from V and 0 bases from J, with 9 bases in between.

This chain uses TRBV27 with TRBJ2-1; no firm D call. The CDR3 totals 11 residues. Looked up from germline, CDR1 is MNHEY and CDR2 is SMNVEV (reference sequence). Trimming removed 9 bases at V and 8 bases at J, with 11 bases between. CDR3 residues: CASALGHEQFF. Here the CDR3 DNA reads TGTGCCAGTGCCCTAGGCCATGAGCAGTTCTTC.

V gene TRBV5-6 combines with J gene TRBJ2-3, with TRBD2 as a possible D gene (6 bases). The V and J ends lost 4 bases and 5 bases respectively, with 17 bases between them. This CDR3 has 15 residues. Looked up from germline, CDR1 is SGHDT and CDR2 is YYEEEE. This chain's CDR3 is CASSVPAGRRDTQYF. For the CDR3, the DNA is TGTGCCAGCAGCGTCCCTGCGGGAAGGCGAGATACGCAGTATTTT. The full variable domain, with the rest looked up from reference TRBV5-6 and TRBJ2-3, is DAGVTQSPTHLIKTRGQQVTLRCSPKSGHDTVSWYQQALGQGPQFIFQYYEEEERQRGNFPDRFSGHQFPNYSSELNVNALLLGDSALYLCASSVPAGRRDTQYFGPGTRLTVL.

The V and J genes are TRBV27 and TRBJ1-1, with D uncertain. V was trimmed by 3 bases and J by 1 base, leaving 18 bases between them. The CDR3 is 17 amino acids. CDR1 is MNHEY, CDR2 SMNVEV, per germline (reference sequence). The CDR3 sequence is CASSLSVRFLGNTEAFF. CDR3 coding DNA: TGTGCCAGCAGTTTGAGTGTGAGGTTCTTGGGGAACACTGAAGCTTTCTTT.

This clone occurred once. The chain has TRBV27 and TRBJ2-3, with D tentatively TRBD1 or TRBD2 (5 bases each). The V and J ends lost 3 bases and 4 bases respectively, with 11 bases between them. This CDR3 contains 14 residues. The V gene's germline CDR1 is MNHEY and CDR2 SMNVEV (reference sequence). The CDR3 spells CASSLRGPADTQYF. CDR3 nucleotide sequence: TGTGCCAGCAGTTTGAGGGGACCCGCAGATACGCAGTATTTT.

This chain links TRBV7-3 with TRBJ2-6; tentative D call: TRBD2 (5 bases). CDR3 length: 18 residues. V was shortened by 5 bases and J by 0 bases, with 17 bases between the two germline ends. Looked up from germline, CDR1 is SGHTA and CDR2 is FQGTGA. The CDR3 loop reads CASSPRLEAASGANVLTF. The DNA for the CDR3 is TGTGCCAGCAGCCCCCGCCTCGAAGCGGCCTCTGGGGCCAACGTCCTGACTTTC. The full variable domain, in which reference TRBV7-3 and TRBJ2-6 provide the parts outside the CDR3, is GAGVSQTPSNKVTEKGKYVELRCDPISGHTALYWYRQSLGQGPEFLIYFQGTGAADDSGLPNDRFFAVRPEGSVSTLKIQRTERGDSAVYLCASSPRLEAASGANVLTFGAGSRLTVL.

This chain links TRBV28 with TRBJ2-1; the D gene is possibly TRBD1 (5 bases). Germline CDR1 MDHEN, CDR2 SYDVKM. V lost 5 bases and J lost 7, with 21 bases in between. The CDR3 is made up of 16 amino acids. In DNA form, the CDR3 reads TGTGCCAGCAGTCCCGTGGGCCGGACAAAGGGGAATGAGCAGTTCTTC. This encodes CASSPVGRTKGNEQFF.

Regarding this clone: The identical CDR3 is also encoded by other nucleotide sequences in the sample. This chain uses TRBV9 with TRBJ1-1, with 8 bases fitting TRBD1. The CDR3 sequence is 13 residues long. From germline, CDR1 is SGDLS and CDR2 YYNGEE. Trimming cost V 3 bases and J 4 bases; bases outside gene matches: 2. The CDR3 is CASSAGGTTEAFF. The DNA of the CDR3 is TGTGCCAGCAGCGCAGGGGGCACCACTGAAGCTTTCTTT.

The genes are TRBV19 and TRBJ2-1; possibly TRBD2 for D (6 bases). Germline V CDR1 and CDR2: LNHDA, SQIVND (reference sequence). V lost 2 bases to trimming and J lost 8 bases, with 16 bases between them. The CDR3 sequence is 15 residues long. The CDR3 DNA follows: TGTGCCAGTAGTATATTAAGGGGAGGTTATGATGAGCAGTTCTTC. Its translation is CASSILRGGYDEQFF.

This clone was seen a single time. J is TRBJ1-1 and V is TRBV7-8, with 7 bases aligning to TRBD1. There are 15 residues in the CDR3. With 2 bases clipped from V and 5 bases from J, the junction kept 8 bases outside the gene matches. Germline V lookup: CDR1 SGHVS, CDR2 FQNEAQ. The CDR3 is CASSLRPGQRTEAFF. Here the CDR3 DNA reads TGTGCCAGCAGCTTACGGCCGGGACAGAGGACTGAAGCTTTCTTT.

CDR3: CASSLLNSQETQYF. The CDR3 nucleotides read TGTGCCAGCAGCTTACTTAACAGCCAAGAGACCCAGTACTTC. The chain carries TRBV7-9 and TRBJ2-5; D ambiguous. Trimming left V 2 bases short and J 1 base short, with 8 bases between. The CDR3 is 14 amino acids. Germline values: CDR1 SEHNR, CDR2 FQNEAQ (reference sequence).

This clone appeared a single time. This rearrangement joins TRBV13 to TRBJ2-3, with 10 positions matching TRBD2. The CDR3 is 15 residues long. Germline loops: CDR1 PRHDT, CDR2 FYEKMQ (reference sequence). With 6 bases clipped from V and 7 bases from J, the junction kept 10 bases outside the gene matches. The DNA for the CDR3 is TGTGCCAGCAGTGTGAGGACTAGCGGTAGGCATACGCAGTATTTT. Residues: CASSVRTSGRHTQYF.

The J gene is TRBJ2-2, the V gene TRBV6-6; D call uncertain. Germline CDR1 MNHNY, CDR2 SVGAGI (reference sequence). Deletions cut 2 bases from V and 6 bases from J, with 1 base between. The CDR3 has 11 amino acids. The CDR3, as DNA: TGTGCCAGCAGTTACCCCGGGGAGCTGTTTTTT. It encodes CASSYPGELFF.

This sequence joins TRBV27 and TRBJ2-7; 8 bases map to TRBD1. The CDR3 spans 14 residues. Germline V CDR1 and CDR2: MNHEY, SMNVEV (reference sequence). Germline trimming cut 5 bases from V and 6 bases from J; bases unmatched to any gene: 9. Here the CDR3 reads CASSQSQGGGEQYF. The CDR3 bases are TGTGCCAGCAGTCAATCACAGGGGGGTGGCGAGCAGTACTTC.

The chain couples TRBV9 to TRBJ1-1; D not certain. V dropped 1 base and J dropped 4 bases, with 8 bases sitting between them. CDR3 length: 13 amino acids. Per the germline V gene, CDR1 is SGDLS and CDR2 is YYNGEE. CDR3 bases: TGTGCCAGCAGCGTACGGGAAGTCACTGAAGCTTTCTTT. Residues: CASSVREVTEAFF.

CDR3 loop: CAISEVVAGLTDTQYF. Written as DNA, the CDR3 is TGTGCCATCAGTGAGGTCGTAGCGGGGCTCACAGATACGCAGTATTTT. The chain uses TRBV10-3 and TRBJ2-3, with TRBD2 matching 8 bases. The CDR3 covers 16 residues. Trimming removed 2 bases from V and 2 bases from J; junction bases left unmatched: 6. Germline CDR1 and CDR2: ENHRY and SYGVKD.

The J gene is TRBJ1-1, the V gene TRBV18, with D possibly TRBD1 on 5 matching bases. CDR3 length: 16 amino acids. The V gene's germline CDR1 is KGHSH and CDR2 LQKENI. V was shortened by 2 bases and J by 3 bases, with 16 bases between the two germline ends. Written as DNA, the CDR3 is TGTGCCAGCTCACCAGAACTTCAGGGTGGGGACACTGAAGCTTTCTTT. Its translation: CASSPELQGGDTEAFF.

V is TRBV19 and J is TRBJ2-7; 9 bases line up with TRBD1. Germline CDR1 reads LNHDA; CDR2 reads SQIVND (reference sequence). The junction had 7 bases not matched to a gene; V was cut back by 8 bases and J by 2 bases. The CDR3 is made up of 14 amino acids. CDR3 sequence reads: CASGPGQGPYEQYF. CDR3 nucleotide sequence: TGTGCCAGTGGTCCGGGACAGGGCCCCTACGAGCAGTACTTC.